These T cell receptor beta chains were read from a single sample in a study of cytomegalovirus exposure and HLA in healthy donors. The data were produced by immunoSEQ multiplex PCR, yet TCRdb's version contains in-frame clones alone and is incomplete. Counted here are over 100,000 clones, roughly nine tenths occurring once; the ten biggest clones make up approximately 1.2%. Material for sequencing was PBMCs. Receptors originate from a woman aged 18-35 years in good health and CMV-seronegative. CDR3s include the opening cysteine and the closing phenylalanine or tryptophan. D genes are given only for firm matches. Where a row states a size, it is once, few, many or the class of an expanded clone; other rows omit it.

CDR3 protein | CDR3 DNA | J gene | CDR3 length | D gene | clone size | V gene
CASSPSATGGTGQPQHF | TGTGCCAGCAGCCCTTCGGCAACGGGGGGGACCGGTCAGCCCCAGCATTTT | TRBJ1-5 | 17 | . | . | TRBV9
CSGCHEGGTEAFF | TGCAGCGGTTGCCACGAAGGGGGAACTGAAGCTTTCTTT | TRBJ1-1 | 13 | . | once | TRBV29-1
CARSEYTYEQYF | TGTGCCAGAAGTGAATATACATACGAGCAGTACTTC | TRBJ2-7 | 12 | . | . | TRBV2
CASSEVSGELFF | TGTGCCAGCAGTGAAGTCAGCGGGGAGCTGTTTTTT | TRBJ2-2 | 12 | . | . | TRBV6-1
CASSQDRGQNSPLHF | TGTGCCAGCAGCCAGGACAGGGGGCAAAATTCACCCCTCCACTTT | TRBJ1-6 | 15 | TRBD1 | . | TRBV2
CASSETVRDRGRGTQYF | TGTGCCAGCAGTGAAACTGTGAGGGACAGGGGGCGAGGGACCCAGTACTTC | TRBJ2-5 | 17 | TRBD1 | . | TRBV2
CASSSTGPNTEAFF | TGTGCCAGCAGCTCGACAGGGCCGAACACTGAAGCTTTCTTT | TRBJ1-1 | 14 | TRBD1 | . | TRBV7-3
CASSADRANYGYTF | TGTGCCAGCAGCGCGGACAGGGCTAACTATGGCTACACCTTC | TRBJ1-2 | 14 | TRBD1 | few | TRBV9
CASSLGFGESTEAFF | TGTGCCAGCAGCTTGGGGTTTGGGGAGAGCACTGAAGCTTTCTTT | TRBJ1-1 | 15 | . | . | TRBV5-6
CASSEYDRGYGYTF | TGTGCCAGCAGCGAGTACGACAGAGGTTATGGCTACACCTTC | TRBJ1-2 | 14 | . | once | TRBV9
CASSPQGQYDEQYF | TGTGCCAGCAGTCCCCAGGGACAATATGACGAGCAGTACTTC | TRBJ2-7 | 14 | . | . | TRBV27
CASRERGRPRSNYGYTF | TGTGCCAGTAGGGAACGGGGGAGGCCCCGATCAAACTATGGCTACACCTTC | TRBJ1-2 | 17 | . | once | TRBV19
CSVLPSAGMQSSYNEQFF | TGCAGCGTTCTCCCCTCAGCGGGTATGCAGAGCTCCTACAATGAGCAGTTCTTC | TRBJ2-1 | 18 | . | . | TRBV29-1
CASSTNRDSRNTIYF | TGTGCCAGCAGCACCAACCGGGACAGCAGAAACACCATATATTTT | TRBJ1-3 | 15 | TRBD1 | . | TRBV25-1
CASSLVSSPRATF | TGTGCCAGCAGCTTAGTTTCGTCCCCGCGGGCCACCTTC | TRBJ1-2 | 13 | . | . | TRBV7-8
CASGRLDVAGGNNEQFF | TGTGCCAGCGGACGTCTAGACGTTGCGGGGGGAAACAATGAGCAGTTCTTC | TRBJ2-1 | 17 | TRBD2 | . | TRBV5-4
CASSVSRGDAQYF | TGTGCCAGCAGCGTCTCGCGGGGGGACGCCCAGTACTTC | TRBJ2-5 | 13 | TRBD2 | . | TRBV7-3
CASSPRLFYGYTF | TGTGCCAGCAGCCCTAGACTGTTCTATGGCTACACCTTC | TRBJ1-2 | 13 | . | . | TRBV16
CASSLGLAYEQYF | TGTGCCAGTAGTCTCGGACTTGCCTACGAGCAGTACTTC | TRBJ2-7 | 13 | . | . | TRBV19
CASSARGAINTGELFF | TGCGCCAGCAGCGCACGGGGGGCAATAAACACCGGGGAGCTGTTTTTT | TRBJ2-2 | 16 | . | . | TRBV5-1
CARMGQTQGGYTF | TGTGCCAGAATGGGACAGACACAGGGGGGCTACACCTTC | TRBJ1-2 | 13 | TRBD1 | few | TRBV19
CASSDLDRASNYGYTF | TGTGCCAGCAGTGACTTGGACAGGGCAAGCAACTATGGCTACACCTTC | TRBJ1-2 | 16 | TRBD1 | . | TRBV6-1
CASSIGGGTGSEQYF | TGTGCCAGTAGTATAGGGGGTGGAACAGGGTCGGAGCAGTACTTC | TRBJ2-7 | 15 | . | . | TRBV19
CASRLITNTEAFF | TGTGCCAGCAGACTGATCACGAACACTGAAGCTTTCTTT | TRBJ1-1 | 13 | . | . | TRBV6-1
CASSIGNTYEQYF | TGTGCCAGCAGCATCGGGAACACCTACGAGCAGTACTTC | TRBJ2-7 | 13 | . | . | TRBV11-2
CASSWAAQATYEQYF | TGCGCCAGCAGCTGGGCCGCGCAGGCTACCTACGAGCAGTACTTC | TRBJ2-7 | 15 | . | . | TRBV5-1
CASSLVLASFSYNEQFF | TGTGCCAGCAGCTTAGTCCTCGCTAGCTTCTCCTACAATGAGCAGTTCTTC | TRBJ2-1 | 17 | . | . | TRBV11-2
CAISVSGGSYEQYF | TGTGCCATCAGTGTAAGCGGGGGCTCCTACGAGCAGTACTTC | TRBJ2-7 | 14 | TRBD2 | . | TRBV10-3
CASSCKRTGVDQPQHF | TGTGCCAGCAGTTGTAAGCGGACAGGGGTGGATCAGCCCCAGCATTTT | TRBJ1-5 | 16 | TRBD1 | . | TRBV6-5
CASTPGQSTDTQYF | TGTGCCAGCACGCCGGGACAAAGCACAGATACGCAGTATTTT | TRBJ2-3 | 14 | . | . | TRBV9
CASSYEGDHQPQHF | TGTGCCAGCAGTTACGAGGGAGACCATCAGCCCCAGCATTTT | TRBJ1-5 | 14 | . | . | TRBV6-6
CASSPEGQGGTYTF | TGTGCCAGCTCACCGGAGGGACAGGGGGGTACCTACACCTTC | TRBJ1-2 | 14 | TRBD1 | . | TRBV18
CASSEARGGLSDIQYF | TGTGCCAGCAGTGAAGCGCGGGGGGGTTTGTCGGACATTCAGTACTTC | TRBJ2-4 | 16 | TRBD2 | . | TRBV2
CASSQGGTDLTLSYEQYF | TGCGCCAGCAGCCAGGGCGGGACAGATTTGACCCTCTCCTACGAGCAGTACTTC | TRBJ2-7 | 18 | . | . | TRBV4-1
CSAAGGTNEKLFF | TGCAGCGCCGCAGGGGGGACTAATGAAAAACTGTTTTTT | TRBJ1-4 | 13 | TRBD1 | . | TRBV29-1
CASSEADNSWETQYF | TGTGCCAGCAGTGAAGCGGACAACTCATGGGAGACCCAGTACTTC | TRBJ2-5 | 15 | . | . | TRBV2
CASRTRGTDTQYF | TGTGCCAGCAGAACAAGAGGAACAGATACGCAGTATTTT | TRBJ2-3 | 13 | . | . | TRBV2
CASSAQGRAFF | TGTGCCAGCAGTGCCCAGGGTAGGGCTTTCTTT | TRBJ1-1 | 11 | . | . | TRBV2
CASSLQVNTEAFF | TGTGCCAGCAGCTTACAGGTGAACACTGAAGCTTTCTTT | TRBJ1-1 | 13 | . | . | TRBV7-3
CASSPGTSGGLQTQYF | TGTGCCAGCTCACCGGGGACTAGCGGGGGTTTGCAGACCCAGTACTTC | TRBJ2-5 | 16 | TRBD2 | once | TRBV18
CASSENSFYGYTF | TGCGCCAGCAGTGAAAACAGCTTCTATGGCTACACCTTC | TRBJ1-2 | 13 | . | . | TRBV10-2
CASSPGTGNYGYTF | TGTGCCAGCAGCCCTGGGACAGGGAACTATGGCTACACCTTC | TRBJ1-2 | 14 | TRBD1 | . | TRBV11-2
CASRHHSYEQYF | TGTGCCAGCAGACACCACTCCTACGAGCAGTACTTC | TRBJ2-7 | 12 | . | . | TRBV5-5
CASSFPPGGGSPLHF | TGTGCCAGCTCATTTCCTCCAGGGGGCGGTTCACCCCTCCACTTT | TRBJ1-6 | 15 | TRBD1 | . | TRBV18
CASSTPGQGRGSSYNEQFF | TGTGCCAGCAGCACCCCCGGACAGGGCAGGGGGAGCTCCTACAATGAGCAGTTCTTC | TRBJ2-1 | 19 | TRBD1 | . | TRBV7-9
CASSARQGDPAFF | TGTGCCAGCAGCGCCCGACAGGGGGACCCGGCTTTCTTT | TRBJ1-1 | 13 | TRBD1 | . | TRBV9
CASSVMAGDPDTQYF | TGTGCCAGCAGCGTAATGGCGGGGGACCCAGATACGCAGTATTTT | TRBJ2-3 | 15 | TRBD2 | once | TRBV9
CASSLRTFRDISPLHF | TGTGCCAGCAGTCTACGAACATTCCGGGACATATCACCCCTCCACTTT | TRBJ1-6 | 16 | . | . | TRBV28
CASSLGLEAPDTQYF | TGTGCCAGCAGCTTGGGACTAGAGGCCCCAGATACGCAGTATTTT | TRBJ2-3 | 15 | . | . | TRBV5-4
CASSPGQGETEAFF | TGCGCCAGCAGCCCGGGACAGGGCGAGACTGAAGCTTTCTTT | TRBJ1-1 | 14 | TRBD1 | . | TRBV4-1